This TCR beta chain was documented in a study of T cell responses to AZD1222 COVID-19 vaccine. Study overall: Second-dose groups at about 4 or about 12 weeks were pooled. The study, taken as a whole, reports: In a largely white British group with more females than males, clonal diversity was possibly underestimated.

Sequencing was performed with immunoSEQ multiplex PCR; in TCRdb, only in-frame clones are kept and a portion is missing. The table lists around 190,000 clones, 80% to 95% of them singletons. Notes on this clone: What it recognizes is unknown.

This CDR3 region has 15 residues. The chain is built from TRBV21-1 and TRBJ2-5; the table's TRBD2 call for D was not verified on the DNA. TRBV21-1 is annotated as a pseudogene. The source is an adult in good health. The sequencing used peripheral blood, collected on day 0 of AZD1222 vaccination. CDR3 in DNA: TGTGCCAGCAGCAAAGGGGAGCGGCCCCCAGAGACCCAGTACTTC. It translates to CASSKGERPPETQYF.